The next 18 T cell receptor beta chains were all read from a single sample in a study of cytomegalovirus exposure and HLA in healthy donors. Data came from immunoSEQ multiplex PCR; TCRdb stores just in-frame clones and leaves some out. The data contain 110,000 or so clones, 86% of them singletons. Material: PBMCs. Receptor source: a man aged 18-30 years in good health and CMV-seronegative.

A few counts support this clone. CDR3 bases: TGTGCCAGCAGTACCCAAGCTAGATCCAGCTCCTACAATGAGCAGTTCTTC. Translation gives CASSTQARSSSYNEQFF. The gene calls are TRBV27 and TRBJ2-1; unclear D gene. Germline CDR1 reads MNHEY; CDR2 reads SMNVEV (reference sequence). With 5 bases removed from V and 0 bases from J, the gap between germline ends came to 17 bases. CDR3 size: 17 residues.

The chain is built from TRBV25-1 and TRBJ1-4; 11 bases map to TRBD1. The CDR3 sequence is 15 residues long. Trimming at V came to 5 bases and at J to 8 bases, leaving 7 bases not matched to a gene. Germline loops: CDR1 MGHDK, CDR2 SYGVNS. For the CDR3, the DNA is TGTGCCAGCAGTCCCCGGACAGGGGGCGCGGAAAAACTGTTTTTT. Its translation: CASSPRTGGAEKLFF.

This chain links TRBV15 with TRBJ2-1, with 10 bases identical to TRBD2. V trimming: 0 bases; J trimming: 0 bases; junction bases outside the gene matches: 11. This CDR3 contains 20 residues. Looked up from germline, CDR1 is LNHNV and CDR2 is YYDKDF (reference sequence). In nucleotides, the CDR3 is TGTGCCACCAGCAGAGATGGCCGAACTAGCGGGGCTAGCTCCTACAATGAGCAGTTCTTC. Its translation: CATSRDGRTSGASSYNEQFF. Full variable domain (missing parts from reference TRBV15 and TRBJ2-1): DAMVIQNPRYQVTQFGKPVTLSCSQTLNHNVMYWYQQKSSQAPKLLFHYYDKDFNNEADTPDNFQSRRPNTSFCFLDIRSPGLGDTAMYLCATSRDGRTSGASSYNEQFFGPGTRLTVL.

The rearrangement links TRBV29-1 to TRBJ2-5; tentatively, D is TRBD1 (6 bases). The V gene's germline CDR1 is SQVTM and CDR2 ANQGSEA. CDR3 length equals 13 residues. V was cut by 5 bases and J by 5 bases, with 15 bases left in between. Here the CDR3 reads CSVRTGYRETQYF. DNA for the CDR3: TGCAGCGTTCGAACAGGGTATCGGGAGACCCAGTACTTC.

The chain carries TRBV5-1 and TRBJ2-7; TRBD1 is a possible D gene (6 bases). This CDR3 comprises 17 residues. From germline, CDR1 is SGHRS and CDR2 YFSETQ. Trimming cost V 4 bases and J 3 bases, with 23 bases left between them. CDR3 DNA sequence: TGCGCCAGCAGCCGTGCCGTTGACAGGCCACCCGGCTACGAGCAGTACTTC. Protein sequence: CASSRAVDRPPGYEQYF.

A single count supports this clone. The chain carries TRBV18 and TRBJ2-7, with TRBD1 matching over 8 bases. CDR3 size: 14 residues. Germline V gives CDR1 KGHSH, CDR2 LQKENI. V was clipped by 3 bases and J by 6 bases; unmatched bases: 7. Here the CDR3 reads CASSPATGAGEQYF. The CDR3 DNA is TGTGCCAGCTCACCTGCGACAGGGGCGGGCGAGCAGTACTTC.

The chain has TRBV7-2 and TRBJ1-4; D is unclear. This CDR3 is built from 16 residues. The V gene lost 1 base and the J gene lost 7 bases, with 16 bases spanning the gap. Germline V gives CDR1 SGHTA, CDR2 FQGNSA. The CDR3 loop reads CASSLELSGGGEKLFF. The CDR3 DNA reads as TGTGCCAGCAGCTTAGAATTGTCGGGTGGTGGTGAAAAACTGTTTTTT.

CDR3 loop: CASSYMNRALTGELFF. CDR3 nucleotide sequence: TGTGCCAGCAGTTACATGAACAGGGCTTTGACCGGGGAGCTGTTTTTT. V usage is TRBV6-5 and J usage is TRBJ2-2, with D tentatively TRBD1 (6 bases). CDR3 size: 16 residues. The germline gives CDR1 MNHEY, CDR2 SVGAGI. Trimming took off 2 bases at V and 5 bases at J, with 15 bases between the two ends.

The rearrangement uses TRBV5-4 and TRBJ2-7; D might be TRBD2 (5 bases). The CDR3 runs to 14 residues. Between the trimmed V and J ends, which lost 4 bases and 2 bases, there was a span of 13 bases. Germline CDR1 reads SGHNT; CDR2 reads YYREEE (reference sequence). CDR3 sequence reads: CASSPGISTYEQYF. The CDR3, as DNA: TGTGCCAGCAGCCCCGGGATCTCGACCTACGAGCAGTACTTC.

The genes are TRBV12-5 and TRBJ2-3; D is perhaps TRBD2 (5 bases). Trimming pared 5 bases from V and 0 bases from J, leaving 15 bases between. Germline CDR1 LGHNT, CDR2 FRNRAP. The CDR3 is 16 residues long. This chain's CDR3 is CASGPTASGSTDTQYF. In nucleotides, the CDR3 is TGTGCTAGTGGTCCGACCGCCAGCGGTAGCACAGATACGCAGTATTTT.

J is TRBJ2-7 and V is TRBV6-5; TRBD1 matches 7 bases. Germline V gene lookup returns CDR1 MNHEY and CDR2 SVGAGI. With 3 bases clipped from V and 2 bases from J, the junction kept 4 bases outside the gene matches. CDR3 size: 14 residues. The CDR3 region is CASSYRTGAYEQYF. Written as DNA, the CDR3 is TGTGCCAGCAGTTATCGGACAGGAGCCTACGAGCAGTACTTC.

V gene TRBV6-1 combines with J gene TRBJ2-2; 11 bases map to TRBD2. Per germline, CDR1 MNHNS and CDR2 SASEGT. The CDR3 has 15 residues. The junction had 2 bases not matched to a gene; V was cut back by 4 bases and J by 4 bases. The CDR3 nucleotides are TGTGCCAGCAGTGGAGGGACTAGCGGCACCGGGGAGCTGTTTTTT. Amino acids: CASSGGTSGTGELFF.

The chain carries TRBV25-1 and TRBJ2-7, with D possibly matching TRBD2 (5 bases). CDR3 size: 14 residues. Germline values: CDR1 MGHDK, CDR2 SYGVNS. Trimming stripped 1 base from V and 6 bases from J, with 13 bases between. In DNA form, the CDR3 reads TGTGCCAGCAGTGAATTCGGAGGCCCAGCCGAGCAGTACTTC. Translation gives CASSEFGGPAEQYF.

This chain links TRBV7-2 with TRBJ2-3; D remains unclear. The CDR3 consists of 14 residues. The V gene's germline CDR1 is SGHTA and CDR2 FQGNSA. Trimming took 1 base from V and 4 from J, leaving 9 bases between them. This chain's CDR3 is CASSLVGLSDTQYF. The CDR3 bases are TGTGCCAGCAGCTTAGTCGGGTTATCAGATACGCAGTATTTT.

This clone was recorded once. This chain links TRBV6-5 with TRBJ2-1; TRBD1 matches 10 bases. Germline values: CDR1 MNHEY, CDR2 SVGAGI. With V trimmed by 5 bases and J by 9 bases, 10 bases remained unmatched. CDR3 length: 15 amino acids. CDR3: CASSPPGTGVGEQFF. As DNA, the CDR3 is TGTGCCAGCAGTCCACCCGGGACAGGGGTTGGTGAGCAGTTCTTC.

V gene TRBV7-6 combines with J gene TRBJ2-1; 10 positions match TRBD2. The V segment lost 5 bases and the J segment 6 bases; nucleotides outside the gene matches: 10. This CDR3 has 16 amino acids. Germline loops: CDR1 SGHVS, CDR2 FNYEAQ. The CDR3 DNA is TGTGCCAGCAGCCCCACCCCTCTAGCGGGAGCCAATGAGCAGTTCTTC. Amino acid sequence: CASSPTPLAGANEQFF. Full variable domain (rest looked up from reference TRBV7-6 and TRBJ2-1): GAGVSQSPRYKVTKRGQDVALRCDPISGHVSLYWYRQALGQGPEFLTYFNYEAQQDKSGLPNDRFSAERPEGSISTLTIQRTEQRDSAMYRCASSPTPLAGANEQFFGPGTRLTVL.

The chain carries TRBV10-3 and TRBJ1-1; 12 nucleotides match TRBD1. V shed 2 bases and J 3 bases; nucleotides not matched to a gene: 7. Germline V gene sequence: CDR1 ENHRY, CDR2 SYGVKD. The CDR3 has 17 residues. CDR3 region: CAISETGTGGRYTEAFF. CDR3 nucleotides: TGTGCCATCAGTGAGACCGGGACAGGGGGCCGGTACACTGAAGCTTTCTTT.

V gene TRBV7-8 combines with J gene TRBJ2-3; 8 bases map to TRBD2. Germline lookup yields CDR1 SGHVS and CDR2 FQNEAQ. CDR3 length: 18 amino acids. The trim removed 2 bases at V and 2 bases at J, leaving 12 bases unmatched. The CDR3 here is CASSLRASGGRSTDTQYF. CDR3 bases: TGTGCCAGCAGCTTAAGGGCATCTGGCGGGAGGTCCACAGATACGCAGTATTTT.